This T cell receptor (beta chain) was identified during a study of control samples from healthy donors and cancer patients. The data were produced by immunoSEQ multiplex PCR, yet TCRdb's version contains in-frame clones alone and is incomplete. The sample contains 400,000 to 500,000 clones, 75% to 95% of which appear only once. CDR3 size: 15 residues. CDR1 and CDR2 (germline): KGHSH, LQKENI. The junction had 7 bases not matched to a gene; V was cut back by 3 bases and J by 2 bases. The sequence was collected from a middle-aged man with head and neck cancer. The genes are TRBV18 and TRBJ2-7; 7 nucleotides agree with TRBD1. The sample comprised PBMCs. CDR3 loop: CASSPRTGRTYEQYF. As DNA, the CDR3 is TGTGCCAGCTCACCCAGGACAGGCCGAACCTACGAGCAGTACTTC. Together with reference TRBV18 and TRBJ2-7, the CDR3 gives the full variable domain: NAGVMQNPRHLVRRRGQEARLRCSPMKGHSHVYWYRQLPEEGLKFMVYLQKENIIDESGMPKERFSAEFPKEGPSILRIQQVVRGDSAAYFCASSPRTGRTYEQYFGPGTRLTVT.